The text below deals with one T cell receptor beta chain. Its antigen remains unidentified. Cultured CD4+ T cell DNA was sequenced using the Oncomine TCR Beta short-read assay. TCRdb independently ran MiXCR on the PCR reads; one entry per CDR3 protein. The sample yields around 19,000 distinct CDR3 sequences, more than 50% seen once. The data derive from a study of vaccination and CD4 T cells after COVID-19. Study-level information: Post-COVID sampling occurred a median about 110 days after diagnosis (range 35 to 161). Findings of the study overall: A comparatively limited set of convalescent patients was examined, with no early post-infection timepoints.

J lost 2 bases, V lost 6 bases, and 4 bases had no gene match. Germline V gene data show CDR1 as SEHNR and CDR2 as FQNEAQ (reference sequence). CDR3 length: 14 residues. Treatment in this sample: roughly 11-day PBMC culture with coronavirus spike peptide pools or control peptides (ViraFEST assay). The sequenced sample was CD4+ T cells from blood, cultured in vitro. This sequence joins TRBV7-9 and TRBJ2-1, with 7 bases lining up with TRBD2. This TCR derives from a human donor who had recovered from COVID-19. CDR3 coding DNA: TGTGCCAGCAGTAAAAGCGGGGCCTACAATGAGCAGTTCTTC. Translated, it gives CASSKSGAYNEQFF.